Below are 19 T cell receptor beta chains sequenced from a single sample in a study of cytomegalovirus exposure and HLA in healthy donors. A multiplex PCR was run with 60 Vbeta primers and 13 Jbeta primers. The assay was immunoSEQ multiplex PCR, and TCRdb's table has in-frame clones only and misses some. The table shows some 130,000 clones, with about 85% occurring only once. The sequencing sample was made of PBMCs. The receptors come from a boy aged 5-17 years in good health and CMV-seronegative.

The CDR3 reads CASNYRNFYEKLFF. The CDR3 DNA reads as TGTGCCAGCAACTACAGGAATTTTTACGAAAAACTGTTTTTT. The chain employs TRBV6-1 and TRBJ1-4; a weak D match, TRBD1 (5 bases). Per germline, CDR1 MNHNS and CDR2 SASEGT. V shed 7 bases and J shed 8 bases, with 17 bases lying between them. The CDR3 is 14 residues long.

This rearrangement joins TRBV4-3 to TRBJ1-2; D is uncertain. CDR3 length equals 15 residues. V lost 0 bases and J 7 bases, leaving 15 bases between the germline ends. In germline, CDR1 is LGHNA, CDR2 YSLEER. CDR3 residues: CASSQDMNLNPGYTF. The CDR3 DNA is TGCGCCAGCAGCCAAGATATGAACTTAAATCCTGGCTACACCTTC.

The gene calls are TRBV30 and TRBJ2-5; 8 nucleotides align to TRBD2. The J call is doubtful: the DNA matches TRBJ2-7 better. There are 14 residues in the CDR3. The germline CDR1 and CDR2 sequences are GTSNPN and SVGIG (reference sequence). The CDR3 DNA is TGTGCCTGGAGTGTACGGGGGGGCGTAGGCGAGCAGTACTTC. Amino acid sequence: CAWSVRGGVGEQYF.

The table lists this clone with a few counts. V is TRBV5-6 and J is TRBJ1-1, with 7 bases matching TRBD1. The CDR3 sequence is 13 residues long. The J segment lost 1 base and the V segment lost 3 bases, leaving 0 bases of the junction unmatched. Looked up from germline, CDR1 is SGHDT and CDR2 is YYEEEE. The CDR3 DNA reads TGTGCCAGCAGCTGGGACAGGAACACTGAAGCTTTCTTT. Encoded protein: CASSWDRNTEAFF. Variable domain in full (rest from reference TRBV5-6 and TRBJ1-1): DAGVTQSPTHLIKTRGQQVTLRCSPKSGHDTVSWYQQALGQGPQFIFQYYEEEERQRGNFPDRFSGHQFPNYSSELNVNALLLGDSALYLCASSWDRNTEAFFGQGTRLTVV.

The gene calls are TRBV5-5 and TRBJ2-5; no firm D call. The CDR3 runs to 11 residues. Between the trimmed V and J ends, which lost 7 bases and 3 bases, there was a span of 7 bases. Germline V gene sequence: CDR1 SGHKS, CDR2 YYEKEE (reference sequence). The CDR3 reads CASGLKETQYF. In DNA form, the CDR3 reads TGTGCCAGCGGCCTTAAAGAGACCCAGTACTTC.

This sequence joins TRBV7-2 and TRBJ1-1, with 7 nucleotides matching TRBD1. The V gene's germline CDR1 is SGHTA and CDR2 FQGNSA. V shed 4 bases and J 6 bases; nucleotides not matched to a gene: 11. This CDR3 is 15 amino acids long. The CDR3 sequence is CASSSNTGVGAEAFF. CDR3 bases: TGTGCCAGCAGCTCGAACACAGGGGTCGGCGCTGAAGCTTTCTTT.

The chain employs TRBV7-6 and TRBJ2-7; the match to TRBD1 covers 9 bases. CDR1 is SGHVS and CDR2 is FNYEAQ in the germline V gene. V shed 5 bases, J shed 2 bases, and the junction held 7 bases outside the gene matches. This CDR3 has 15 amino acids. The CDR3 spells CASSLRTGEPYEQYF. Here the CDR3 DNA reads TGTGCCAGCAGCCTCCGGACAGGGGAGCCCTACGAGCAGTACTTC.

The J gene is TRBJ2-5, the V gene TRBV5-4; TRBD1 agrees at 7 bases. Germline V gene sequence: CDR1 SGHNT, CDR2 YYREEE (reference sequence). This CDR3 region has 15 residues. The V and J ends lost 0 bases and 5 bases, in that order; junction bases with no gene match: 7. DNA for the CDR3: TGTGCCAGCAGCTTGGGAGACAGGGACGTTGAGACCCAGTACTTC. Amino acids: CASSLGDRDVETQYF.

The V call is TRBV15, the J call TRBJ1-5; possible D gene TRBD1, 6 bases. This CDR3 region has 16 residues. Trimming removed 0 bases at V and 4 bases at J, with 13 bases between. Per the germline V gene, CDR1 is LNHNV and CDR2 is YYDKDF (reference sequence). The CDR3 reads CATSRDPVGGNQPQHF. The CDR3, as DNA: TGTGCCACCAGCAGAGATCCGGTAGGGGGAAATCAGCCCCAGCATTTT. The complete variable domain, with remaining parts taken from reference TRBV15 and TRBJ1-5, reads DAMVIQNPRYQVTQFGKPVTLSCSQTLNHNVMYWYQQKSSQAPKLLFHYYDKDFNNEADTPDNFQSRRPNTSFCFLDIRSPGLGDTAMYLCATSRDPVGGNQPQHFGDGTRLSIL.

The CDR3 reads CATSRAGLTDNYGYTF. DNA of the CDR3: TGTGCCACCAGCAGAGCTGGGCTGACGGATAACTATGGCTACACCTTC. This chain joins TRBV15 and TRBJ1-2; D remains ambiguous. The CDR3 has 16 residues. The V end was cut by 1 base, the J end by 1 base, with 13 bases between. CDR1 and CDR2 (germline): LNHNV, YYDKDF (reference sequence).

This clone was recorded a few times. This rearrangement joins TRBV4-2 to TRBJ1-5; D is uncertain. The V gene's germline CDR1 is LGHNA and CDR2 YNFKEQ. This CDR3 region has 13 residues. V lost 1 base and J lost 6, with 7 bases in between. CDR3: CASSQVYIQPQHF. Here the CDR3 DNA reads TGTGCCAGCAGCCAAGTGTACATTCAGCCCCAGCATTTT.

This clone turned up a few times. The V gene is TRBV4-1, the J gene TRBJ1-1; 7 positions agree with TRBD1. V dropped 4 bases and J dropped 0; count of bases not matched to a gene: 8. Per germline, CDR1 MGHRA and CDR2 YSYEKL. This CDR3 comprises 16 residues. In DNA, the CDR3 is TGCGCCAGCAGCCGGCCGGGACAGACCATGAACACTGAAGCTTTCTTT. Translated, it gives CASSRPGQTMNTEAFF.

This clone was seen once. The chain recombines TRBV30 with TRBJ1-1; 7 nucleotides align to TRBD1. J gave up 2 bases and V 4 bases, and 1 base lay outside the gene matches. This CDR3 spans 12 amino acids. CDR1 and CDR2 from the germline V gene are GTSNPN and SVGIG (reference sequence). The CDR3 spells CAWTGGNTEAFF. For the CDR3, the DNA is TGTGCCTGGACAGGGGGAAACACTGAAGCTTTCTTT.

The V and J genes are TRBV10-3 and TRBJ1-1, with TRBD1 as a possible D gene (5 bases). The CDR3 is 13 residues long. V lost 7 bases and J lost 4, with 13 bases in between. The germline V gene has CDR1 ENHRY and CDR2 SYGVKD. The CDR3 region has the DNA TGTGCCATCATCGGACATTGGGGCACTGAAGCTTTCTTT. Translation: CAIIGHWGTEAFF.

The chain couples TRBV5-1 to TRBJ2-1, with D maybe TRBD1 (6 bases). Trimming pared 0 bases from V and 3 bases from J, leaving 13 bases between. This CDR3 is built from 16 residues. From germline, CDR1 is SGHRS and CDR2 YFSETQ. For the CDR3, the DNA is TGCGCCAGCAGCTTGGCCCCGGGACAAGGCTACAATGAGCAGTTCTTC. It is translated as CASSLAPGQGYNEQFF.

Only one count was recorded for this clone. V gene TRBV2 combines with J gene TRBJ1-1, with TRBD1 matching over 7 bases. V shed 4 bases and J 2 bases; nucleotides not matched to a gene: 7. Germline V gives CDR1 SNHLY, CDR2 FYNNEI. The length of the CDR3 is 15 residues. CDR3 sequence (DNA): TGTGCCAGCAGTGGGCAGGGGGGCCAAAACACTGAAGCTTTCTTT. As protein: CASSGQGGQNTEAFF.

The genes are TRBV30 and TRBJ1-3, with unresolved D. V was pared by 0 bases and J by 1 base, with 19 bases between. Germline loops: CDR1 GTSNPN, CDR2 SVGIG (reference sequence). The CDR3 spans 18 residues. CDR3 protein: CAWSVRSVGAVSGNTIYF. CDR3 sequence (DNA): TGTGCCTGGAGTGTAAGGAGTGTGGGAGCCGTATCTGGAAACACCATATATTTT.

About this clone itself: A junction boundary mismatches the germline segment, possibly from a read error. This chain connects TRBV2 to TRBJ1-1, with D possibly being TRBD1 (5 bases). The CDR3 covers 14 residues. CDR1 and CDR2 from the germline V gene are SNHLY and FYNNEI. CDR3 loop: CVSSEALGGTEAFF. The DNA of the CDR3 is TGTGTCAGCAGTGAAGCGCTTGGGGGGACTGAAGCTTTCTTT.

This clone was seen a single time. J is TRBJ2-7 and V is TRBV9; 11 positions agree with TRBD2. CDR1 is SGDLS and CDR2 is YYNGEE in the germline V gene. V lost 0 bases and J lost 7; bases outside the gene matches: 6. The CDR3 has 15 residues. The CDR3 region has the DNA TGTGCCAGCAGCGTAGGGGGACTAGCGGTACCGGAGCAGTACTTC. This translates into CASSVGGLAVPEQYF. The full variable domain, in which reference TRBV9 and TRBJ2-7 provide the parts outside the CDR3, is DSGVTQTPKHLITATGQRVTLRCSPRSGDLSVYWYQQSLDQGLQFLIQYYNGEERAKGNILERFSAQQFPDLHSELNLSSLELGDSALYFCASSVGGLAVPEQYFGPGTRLTVT.